This T cell receptor beta chain was observed in a study of control samples from healthy donors and cancer patients. Profiled with immunoSEQ multiplex PCR; TCRdb holds only in-frame clones, not every one. Of approximately 87,000 clones in the sample, roughly 93% were seen once. This clonotype was sampled from a woman aged 40 to 50 with lung cancer. The sample consisted of PBMCs.

The chain's CDR3 is CAWSTGQGVYGYTF. The CDR3 nucleotides are TGTGCCTGGAGTACAGGACAGGGAGTCTATGGCTACACCTTC. The V gene is TRBV30, the J gene TRBJ1-2; 8 nucleotides line up with TRBD1. Germline-derived CDR1 and CDR2 are GTSNPN and SVGIG (reference sequence). J gave up 4 bases and V 2 bases, and 6 bases lay outside the gene matches. The length of the CDR3 is 14 residues. The full variable domain, its missing parts supplied by reference TRBV30 and TRBJ1-2, is SQTIHQWPATLVQPVGSPLSLECTVEGTSNPNLYWYRQAAGRGLQLLFYSVGIGQISSEVPQNLSASRPQDRQFILSSKKLLLSDSGFYLCAWSTGQGVYGYTFGSGTRLTVV.